This paragraph covers one T cell receptor (beta chain) sequence. This entry comes from a study of blood T cell repertoires in COVID-19. The overall study: Collection of acute and convalescent COVID-19 samples took place in the United States, Italy and Spain. PBMCs, B-cell-depleted T cells, or T cells were the source of the cDNA or gDNA that made up the material.

The CDR3 length is 15 residues. Trimming removed 0 bases at V and 7 bases at J, with 13 bases between. CDR1 and CDR2 (germline): SGHAT, FQNNGV. Original processing methods: Estimation of nucleated cell counts was performed using reference gene primer amplification. Some clones are missing from TCRdb's copy, which holds only in-frame ones; the method was immunoSEQ multiplex PCR. V, J and clone size reflect that table, while D and trimming were determined from the DNA. This table holds about 76,000 clones, around 85% found once. Specimen: peripheral blood. The chain employs TRBV11-2 and TRBJ1-5; D call uncertain. The receptor was isolated from a young man with acute or convalescent COVID-19. The CDR3 DNA reads as TGTGCCAGCAGCTTAGAGGATGGGGAGCGGCAGCCCCAGCATTTT. Translation: CASSLEDGERQPQHF.